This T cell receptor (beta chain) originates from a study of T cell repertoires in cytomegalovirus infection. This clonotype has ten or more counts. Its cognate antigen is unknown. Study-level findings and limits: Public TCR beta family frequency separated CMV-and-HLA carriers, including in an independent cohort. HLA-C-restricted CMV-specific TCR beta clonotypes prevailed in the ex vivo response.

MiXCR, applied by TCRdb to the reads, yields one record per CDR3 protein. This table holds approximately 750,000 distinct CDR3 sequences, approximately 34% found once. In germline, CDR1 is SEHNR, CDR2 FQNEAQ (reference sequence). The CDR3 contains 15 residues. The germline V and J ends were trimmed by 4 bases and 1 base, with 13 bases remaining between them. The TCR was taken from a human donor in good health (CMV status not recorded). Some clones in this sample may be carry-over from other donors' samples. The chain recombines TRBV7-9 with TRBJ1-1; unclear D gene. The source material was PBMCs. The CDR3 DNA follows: TGTGCCAGCAGCTATTGGACGGTAGAGAACACTGAAGCTTTCTTT. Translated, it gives CASSYWTVENTEAFF.